The 30 T cell receptor beta chains reported below all come from one sample, sequenced in a study of T cells expressing NK-cell markers. After re-calling the 5' RACE reads, TCRdb lists one entry per CDR3 protein, DNA absent. Its table lists approximately 460,000 distinct CDR3 sequences. Input material: blood T cells: a sorted CD56 or NKG2C T cell subset, CD4+ or CD8+ T cells, or bulk PBMC T cells (not recorded which). The receptors stem from a woman between 18 and 69 years old in good health.

The V and J genes are TRBV30 and TRBJ2-1; TCRdb selects TRBD2, and the lack of DNA leaves this call unchecked. CDR1 and CDR2 (germline): GTSNPN, SVGIG (reference sequence). The CDR3 is 14 residues long. The CDR3 region is CGGLAGGSYNEQFF. The whole variable domain, remainder taken from reference TRBV30 and TRBJ2-1, is SQTIHQWPATLVQPVGSPLSLECTVEGTSNPNLYWYRQAAGRGLQLLFYSVGIGQISSEVPQNLSASRPQDRQFILSSKKLLLSDSGFYLCGGLAGGSYNEQFFGPGTRLTVL.

The chain links TRBV4-1 to TRBJ1-1; the D call of TRBD1 rests on TCRdb alone, since no DNA is present to check it. The CDR3 sequence is 14 residues long. Germline V lookup: CDR1 MGHRA, CDR2 YSYEKL. The CDR3 region is CASSQVGANTEAFF.

The genes are TRBV9 and TRBJ2-7; TCRdb reports TRBD2, a call that lacks DNA to check it against. The CDR3 runs to 15 residues. Germline V gene sequence: CDR1 SGDLS, CDR2 YYNGEE. This CDR3 is CASSTSLASPFEQYF. Drawing the rest from reference TRBV9 and TRBJ2-7, the complete variable domain is DSGVTQTPKHLITATGQRVTLRCSPRSGDLSVYWYQQSLDQGLQFLIQYYNGEERAKGNILERFSAQQFPDLHSELNLSSLELGDSALYFCASSTSLASPFEQYFGPGTRLTVT.

The chain carries TRBV10-2 and TRBJ2-3. The germline gives CDR1 WSHSY, CDR2 SAAADI. There are 15 residues in the CDR3. The CDR3: CASSESFSVSDTQYF.

This chain uses TRBV20-1 with TRBJ1-1; TCRdb selects TRBD1, and the lack of DNA leaves this call unchecked. Per the germline V gene, CDR1 is DFQATT and CDR2 is SNEGSKA (reference sequence). The CDR3 has 13 amino acids. CDR3 region: CSDQDSLNTEAFF.

V is TRBV12-3 or TRBV12-4 and J is TRBJ1-4; TCRdb lists TRBD1, though no DNA is available to test this call. CDR3 length equals 13 residues. This CDR3 is CASRAALNEKLFF.

The chain couples TRBV9 to TRBJ2-3; checking the TCRdb D call of TRBD1 is not possible without DNA. The germline CDR1 and CDR2 sequences are SGDLS and YYNGEE. The CDR3 has 16 residues. The CDR3: CASSPQPGQATDTQYF.

V gene TRBV5-1 combines with J gene TRBJ2-1; TCRdb names TRBD2, which stays unverified in the absence of DNA. Germline lookup yields CDR1 SGHRS and CDR2 YFSETQ. This CDR3 contains 16 residues. The CDR3 loop is CASSAGTSRVYNEQFF. Using reference TRBV5-1 and TRBJ2-1 for the parts outside the CDR3, the full variable domain is KAGVTQTPRYLIKTRGQQVTLSCSPISGHRSVSWYQQTPGQGLQFLFEYFSETQRNKGNFPGRFSGRQFSNSRSEMNVSTLELGDSALYLCASSAGTSRVYNEQFFGPGTRLTVL.

This chain connects TRBV6-1 to TRBJ2-2; the D call from TCRdb, TRBD2, cannot be confirmed without DNA. CDR1 is MNHNS, CDR2 SASEGT, per germline. CDR3 length: 15 residues. The CDR3 sequence is CASSPRDYNTGELFF.

This rearrangement joins TRBV20-1 to TRBJ1-4; TCRdb selects TRBD1, and the lack of DNA leaves this call unchecked. This CDR3 is built from 13 residues. Germline V gene data show CDR1 as DFQATT and CDR2 as SNEGSKA (reference sequence). CDR3 amino acids: CSANRGGNEKLFF.

The chain is built from TRBV7-2 and TRBJ2-7; the TCRdb call, TRBD1, lacks DNA for checking. CDR1 and CDR2 from the germline V gene are SGHTA and FQGNSA. This CDR3 comprises 15 residues. CDR3: CASSAVGAFAYEQYF.

This chain links TRBV20-1 with TRBJ1-5. CDR3 length: 13 amino acids. Germline lookup yields CDR1 DFQATT and CDR2 SNEGSKA (reference sequence). The CDR3 protein is CSARTGVDQPQHF.

This chain joins TRBV29-1 and TRBJ1-2; TCRdb reports TRBD1, a call that lacks DNA to check it against. The CDR3 sequence is 14 residues long. Germline CDR1 is SQVTM and CDR2 is ANQGSEA. This CDR3 reads CSVEEGLANYGYTF.

The chain has TRBV6-1 and TRBJ2-3; absent DNA, TCRdb's TRBD1 call cannot be checked. CDR3 length: 15 amino acids. Germline V lookup: CDR1 MNHNS, CDR2 SASEGT. CDR3 in amino acids: CASTLGGVSTDTQYF.

The V gene is TRBV11-1, the J gene TRBJ2-1; TCRdb designates TRBD2, a call that cannot be tested without DNA. Per the germline V gene, CDR1 is SGHAT and CDR2 is FQDESV (reference sequence). There are 19 residues in the CDR3. The CDR3 protein is CASSSPLAGGPGDYNEQFF.

The rearrangement links TRBV27 to TRBJ2-1; with no DNA, the TCRdb D assignment of TRBD1 cannot be verified. The CDR3 contains 15 residues. Germline-derived CDR1 and CDR2 are MNHEY and SMNVEV (reference sequence). The CDR3: CASSKGRGANNEQFF.

The V gene is TRBV20-1, the J gene TRBJ1-2; without DNA, the TCRdb call of TRBD1 cannot be checked. Germline V gene data show CDR1 as DFQATT and CDR2 as SNEGSKA (reference sequence). This CDR3 spans 14 amino acids. CDR3 in amino acids: CSAQGLRGNYGYTF.

The chain carries TRBV6-1 and TRBJ1-6. Germline loops: CDR1 MNHNS, CDR2 SASEGT. This CDR3 has 13 amino acids. The CDR3 loop is CASETRYRSPLHF.

The chain is built from TRBV5-4 and TRBJ2-3; TCRdb's assignment of TRBD2 cannot be checked, as there is no DNA. The CDR3 runs 14 residues. Germline V gene lookup returns CDR1 SGHNT and CDR2 YYREEE (reference sequence). This chain's CDR3 is CASRGSGGTDTQYF.

The rearrangement uses TRBV4-2 and TRBJ2-4; as DNA is missing, the TRBD1 call by TCRdb cannot be tested. Germline V gene data show CDR1 as LGHNA and CDR2 as YNFKEQ. The CDR3 has 17 residues. CDR3: CASSQEAQSKAKNIQYF.

This chain links TRBV3-1 with TRBJ2-2. CDR3 length: 15 residues. CDR1 is LGHDT, CDR2 YNNKEL, per germline (reference sequence). The CDR3 sequence is CASSHNSFKPGELFF.

The rearrangement links TRBV6-5 to TRBJ2-1; TCRdb proposes TRBD1, but this gene call is untestable without DNA. This CDR3 contains 15 residues. Germline assignment: CDR1 MNHEY and CDR2 SVGAGI. The CDR3 protein is CASSTRQGAGNEQFF.

The chain employs TRBV27 and TRBJ1-5. Per germline, CDR1 MNHEY and CDR2 SMNVEV (reference sequence). This CDR3 has 13 amino acids. CDR3 protein: CASSLFLGQPQHF.

The rearrangement joins TRBV29-1 to TRBJ2-5; TCRdb returns TRBD1, unconfirmable since there is no DNA. The CDR3 is made up of 11 amino acids. From germline, CDR1 is SQVTM and CDR2 ANQGSEA. The CDR3: CSVTGRRAQYF.

The V call is TRBV7-2, the J call TRBJ2-5; TCRdb names TRBD2, which stays unverified in the absence of DNA. This CDR3 spans 16 amino acids. CDR1 and CDR2 (germline): SGHTA, FQGNSA. The chain's CDR3 is CASSLAATSGEETQYF.

The CDR3 protein is CATSDPGTSADTQYF. The V call is TRBV24-1, the J call TRBJ2-3; without DNA, the TCRdb call of TRBD1 cannot be checked. The V gene's germline CDR1 is KGHDR and CDR2 SFDVKD. The CDR3 sequence is 15 residues long.

The rearrangement joins TRBV7-9 to TRBJ2-3; lacking DNA, the TRBD2 call made by TCRdb goes unchecked. Germline CDR1 and CDR2: SEHNR and FQNEAQ (reference sequence). The CDR3 runs to 16 residues. CDR3 in amino acids: CASSSSGISGKDTQYF. Based on the CDR3 plus reference TRBV7-9 and TRBJ2-3, the full variable domain is DTGVSQNPRHKITKRGQNVTFRCDPISEHNRLYWYRQTLGQGPEFLTYFQNEAQLEKSRLLSDRFSAERPKGSFSTLEIQRTEQGDSAMYLCASSSSGISGKDTQYFGPGTRLTVL.

The J gene is TRBJ1-2, the V gene TRBV6-5; TCRdb indicates TRBD1, and absent DNA this call remains unverified. The CDR3 has 14 residues. The V gene's germline CDR1 is MNHEY and CDR2 SVGAGI. The CDR3 here is CASSSRTGLYGYTF.

CDR3: CASSRTGGYTGELFF. The chain uses TRBV6-2 or TRBV6-3 and TRBJ2-2; TCRdb calls TRBD1, which cannot be checked without DNA. The length of the CDR3 is 15 residues. The germline gives CDR1 MNHEY, CDR2 SVGEGT.

The chain is built from TRBV11-3 and TRBJ1-5. This CDR3 has 14 amino acids. The germline V gene has CDR1 SGHNT and CDR2 YENEEA. CDR3 protein: CASTCRCSNQPQHF. Combining the CDR3 with reference TRBV11-3 and TRBJ1-5 gives the whole variable domain EAGVVQSPRYKIIEKKQPVAFWCNPISGHNTLYWYLQNLGQGPELLIRYENEEAVDDSQLPKDRFSAERLKGVDSTLKIQPAELGDSAVYLCASTCRCSNQPQHFGDGTRLSIL.